This entry is about one T cell receptor (beta chain). No antigen is known for it. The data were obtained in a study of cytomegalovirus exposure and HLA in healthy donors. Study-level results: About 87% or about 30% of the time was how often most TCR beta V segments were productive, according to an earlier analysis. The study dropped some indistinguishable V segments, TRBV6-2 and TRBV6-3 among them.

V lost 0 bases to trimming and J lost 0 bases; unmatched junction nucleotides: 5. CDR3 length equals 17 residues. Germline-derived CDR1 and CDR2 are ENHRY and SYGVKD. PCR employed 60 Vbeta and 13 Jbeta primers. The repertoire was sequenced with immunoSEQ multiplex PCR; TCRdb's copy has only in-frame clones and lacks some. The sample consists of about 200,000 clones, over 60% of them appearing once. The sample taken for sequencing was PBMCs. The chain carries TRBV10-3 and TRBJ2-4; 7 positions match TRBD2. This sequence originates from a man aged 35 to 55 in good health and CMV-seronegative. The CDR3 region is CAISESVGGLAKNIQYF. Written as DNA, the CDR3 is TGTGCCATCAGTGAGTCGGTGGGGGGGTTAGCCAAAAACATTCAGTACTTC.